The next 15 T cell receptor beta chains were all read from a single sample in a study of beta chain features in type 1 diabetes. As every portion of the isolated RNA was reverse transcribed, the sequencing read expressed TCRB transcripts. Using immunoSEQ multiplex PCR, the repertoire was profiled, and TCRdb retains in-frame clones only, with some absent. The table lists about 140,000 clones, 6.5% to 8.5% of them singletons. The sequencing input was central memory CD4+ T cells from blood. These receptors were taken from a young woman in good health.

This clone occurred many times. The chain carries TRBV5-4 and TRBJ1-2; 9 bases agree with TRBD1. In germline, CDR1 is SGHNT, CDR2 YYREEE (reference sequence). The junction had 17 bases not matched to a gene; V was cut back by 4 bases and J by 4 bases. This CDR3 is 18 amino acids long. The CDR3 region has the DNA TGTGCCAGCAGCCCCCGCGGACAGGGGACGTCGGGTGCCTATGGCTACACCTTC. Protein product: CASSPRGQGTSGAYGYTF.

This clone was seen a few times. This sequence joins TRBV6-5 and TRBJ2-7; D is possibly TRBD1 (5 bases). The CDR3 is 13 amino acids. Germline assignment: CDR1 MNHEY and CDR2 SVGAGI. V lost 5 bases and J 2 bases, leaving 10 bases between the germline ends. The CDR3 loop is CASSLDRTYEQYF. The CDR3, as DNA: TGTGCCAGCAGTCTCGACAGAACCTACGAGCAGTACTTC.

V is TRBV4-1 and J is TRBJ2-3; D is possibly TRBD2 (6 bases). CDR1 is MGHRA and CDR2 is YSYEKL in the germline V gene. V lost 1 base and J 4 bases, leaving 6 bases between the germline ends. CDR3 length: 13 residues. CDR3 residues: CASSQGLADTQYF. The CDR3 region has the DNA TGCGCCAGCAGCCAAGGACTAGCAGATACGCAGTATTTT.

In its sample, this clone was seen many times. The V gene is TRBV10-3, the J gene TRBJ2-6, with D hard to call. CDR1 ENHRY and CDR2 SYGVKD come from the germline V gene. With 6 bases removed from V and 2 bases from J, the gap between germline ends came to 5 bases. There are 13 residues in the CDR3. CDR3 coding DNA: TGTGCCATCAGCACAGCTGGGGCCAACGTCCTGACTTTC. It codes for CAISTAGANVLTF.

This clone has more than one count but fewer than ten. This chain joins TRBV27 and TRBJ2-1, with 9 bases identical to TRBD2. This CDR3 is built from 15 residues. CDR1 is MNHEY, CDR2 SMNVEV, per germline (reference sequence). J lost 4 bases, V lost 5 bases, and 6 bases had no gene match. CDR3 in DNA: TGTGCCAGCAGTAATAGCGGGAGCCGGTACAATGAGCAGTTCTTC. Protein: CASSNSGSRYNEQFF.

This clone has more than one count but fewer than ten. CDR3 sequence: CASLRDRGGTEAFF. The CDR3 bases are TGTGCCAGTCTTAGGGACAGGGGAGGCACTGAAGCTTTCTTT. The chain uses TRBV19 and TRBJ1-1; 10 nucleotides line up with TRBD1. Unmatched junction bases numbered 7, after V lost 8 bases and J lost 4 bases. Germline CDR1 is LNHDA and CDR2 is SQIVND (reference sequence). The CDR3 is 14 residues long.

This clone was seen many times. The chain couples TRBV29-1 to TRBJ2-1, with 14 nucleotides matching TRBD2. After removal of 5 bases from V and 2 bases from J, the junction contained 2 bases not matched to a gene. CDR1 is SQVTM, CDR2 ANQGSEA, per germline. CDR3 length: 15 amino acids. In DNA form, the CDR3 reads TGCAGCGTTTCGACTAGCGGGAGGGCCTACAATGAGCAGTTCTTC. It is translated as CSVSTSGRAYNEQFF.

This clone was counted at least ten times. The chain recombines TRBV4-2 with TRBJ2-3, with 8 bases fitting TRBD2. The J segment lost 4 bases and the V segment lost 1 base, leaving 13 bases of the junction unmatched. This CDR3 comprises 18 residues. Germline loops: CDR1 LGHNA, CDR2 YNFKEQ. In DNA, the CDR3 is TGTGCCAGCAGCCAAGGGGAGTTAGCGGGACGTTTGGCAGATACGCAGTATTTT. It specifies CASSQGELAGRLADTQYF.

This clone was counted a few times. The chain links TRBV11-2 to TRBJ1-4; D remains ambiguous. V lost 5 bases and J 8 bases, leaving 12 bases between the germline ends. Germline loops: CDR1 SGHAT, CDR2 FQNNGV. This CDR3 comprises 13 residues. CDR3 region: CASSNTEGEKLFF. In DNA, the CDR3 is TGTGCCAGCAGCAATACAGAGGGCGAAAAACTGTTTTTT.

This clone was picked up a small number of times. This chain uses TRBV7-3 with TRBJ2-2, with TRBD2 matching 11 bases. CDR3 length: 15 residues. The J segment lost 5 bases and the V segment lost 5 bases, leaving 4 bases of the junction unmatched. CDR1 is SGHTA and CDR2 is FQGTGA in the germline V gene. The CDR3 loop reads CASSKWTSGTGELFF. The CDR3 DNA reads TGTGCCAGCAGCAAATGGACTAGCGGGACCGGGGAGCTGTTTTTT. The full variable domain, in which reference TRBV7-3 and TRBJ2-2 provide the parts outside the CDR3, is GAGVSQTPSNKVTEKGKYVELRCDPISGHTALYWYRQSLGQGPEFLIYFQGTGAADDSGLPNDRFFAVRPEGSVSTLKIQRTERGDSAVYLCASSKWTSGTGELFFGEGSRLTVL.

The genes are TRBV4-1 and TRBJ2-7; D unclear. Per the germline V gene, CDR1 is MGHRA and CDR2 is YSYEKL. CDR3 length: 14 residues. V was cut by 0 bases and J by 3 bases, with 9 bases left in between. CDR3 sequence reads: CASSQDLGNYEQYF. As DNA, the CDR3 is TGCGCCAGCAGCCAAGATCTAGGTAACTACGAGCAGTACTTC.

At least ten counts were recorded for this clone. The chain carries TRBV19 and TRBJ1-5; possible D gene TRBD1, 5 bases. The CDR3 consists of 14 residues. Germline V CDR1 and CDR2: LNHDA, SQIVND (reference sequence). Deletions cut 4 bases from V and 4 bases from J, with 11 bases between. As DNA, the CDR3 is TGTGCCAGTAGTAATTCCGGGGGAAATCAGCCCCAGCATTTT. Amino acid sequence: CASSNSGGNQPQHF. The variable domain in full, with the rest retrieved from reference TRBV19 and TRBJ1-5, is DGGITQSPKYLFRKEGQNVTLSCEQNLNHDAMYWYRQDPGQGLRLIYYSQIVNDFQKGDIAEGYSVSREKKESFPLTVTSAQKNPTAFYLCASSNSGGNQPQHFGDGTRLSIL.

This clone has a handful of counts. The chain couples TRBV28 to TRBJ1-5; TRBD1 is a possible D gene (5 bases). Per the germline V gene, CDR1 is MDHEN and CDR2 is SYDVKM. V was cut by 3 bases and J by 1 base, with 16 bases left in between. The CDR3 is 17 amino acids. The CDR3 reads CASSLAWTGGSNQPQHF. The CDR3 bases are TGTGCCAGCAGTTTGGCATGGACGGGGGGGAGCAATCAGCCCCAGCATTTT.

This clone was observed many times. The V and J genes are TRBV30 and TRBJ2-1; 7 bases fit TRBD2. The CDR3 sequence is 15 residues long. Trimming at V came to 1 base and at J to 0 bases, leaving 3 bases not matched to a gene. In germline, CDR1 is GTSNPN, CDR2 SVGIG (reference sequence). CDR3 DNA: TGTGCCTGGAGTGGCGGGAGCCTCTCCTACAATGAGCAGTTCTTC. Translating gives CAWSGGSLSYNEQFF.

This chain joins TRBV7-2 and TRBJ1-2; tentative D call: TRBD1 (5 bases). In germline, CDR1 is SGHTA, CDR2 FQGNSA. V was shortened by 5 bases and J by 3 bases, with 19 bases between the two germline ends. The CDR3 contains 16 residues. CDR3 nucleotide sequence: TGTGCCAGCAGCCTATCTTGGTCGTCGACAGACTATGGCTACACCTTC. The encoded protein is CASSLSWSSTDYGYTF.